This paragraph reports one TCR beta chain. Its specificity is unknown. This sample is part of a study of CXCR3-negative and CXCR3-positive naive CD8 T cells. As for the study in general: Cumulative TRB read yield was approximately 135 million, averaging about 1.5 +/- 0.3 million per library.

The CDR3 loop spans 12 amino acids. CDR1 and CDR2 from the germline V gene are MNHEY and SMNVEV (reference sequence). The method, 5' RACE with UMI labels, was used to prepare the TRB cDNA libraries. TCRdb re-called the 5' RACE reads and shows each CDR3 protein once, DNA omitted. Seen in this sample are 50,000 to 65,000 distinct CDR3 sequences; the ten most common clones hold roughly a quarter. Overall study findings and caveats: Each naive subset displayed comparably high diversity, whereas memory CD8+ cells displayed much lower diversity. Surface CD5 was comparable between naive subsets; TCR strength was inferred from TRB CDR3 properties. Naive CXCR3-positive and CXCR3-negative cells shared TRBV-TRBJ usage; memory cells diverged.

Sequenced input: memory CD8+ T cells from blood. The TCR was taken from a human donor in good health. Some clones in this sample may be carry-over from other donors' samples. This chain joins TRBV27 and TRBJ2-7; with no DNA, the TCRdb D assignment of TRBD1 cannot be verified. The CDR3 sequence is CASTSGSYEQYF.